This entry lists 9 T cell receptor beta chains sequenced from one sample in a study of shared clonotypes between healthy human individuals (dated by TCRdb to about 2020). Receptor amplification or capture employed the immunoSEQ multiplex PCR assay. What TCRdb holds here is the immuneACCESS table cut down to in-frame rearrangements. Part of the clones is not present; checked against another copy, under half of the missing clones reflect an unresolved V gene, and the others are unexplained. This sample has about 2 million clones in its table, and approximately 95% of those were observed once. Roughly 1% of the sample belongs to the ten largest clones. CD8 naive samples consisted of CD45RO-negative cells that were positively selected for CCR7, yielding a CD45RA+CCR7+ population without TemRA cells. Sequenced: naive CD8+ T cells sorted from blood. The cell subset or site tag for this specimen amounts to: CD45RA+CCR7+. These TCRs come from a man younger than 35 in good health.

Concerning this clone: This sample also contains other DNA sequences that code for the same CDR3. This CDR3 is CASSVGSGYNEQFF. CDR3 nucleotides: TGTGCCAGCAGCGTCGGTAGCGGCTACAATGAGCAGTTCTTC. The chain couples TRBV9 to TRBJ2-1; D is possibly TRBD2 (6 bases). CDR3 length: 14 amino acids. Between the trimmed V and J ends, which lost 2 bases and 3 bases, there was a span of 9 bases. Germline V gene lookup returns CDR1 SGDLS and CDR2 YYNGEE. Combining the CDR3 with reference TRBV9 and TRBJ2-1 gives the whole variable domain DSGVTQTPKHLITATGQRVTLRCSPRSGDLSVYWYQQSLDQGLQFLIQYYNGEERAKGNILERFSAQQFPDLHSELNLSSLELGDSALYFCASSVGSGYNEQFFGPGTRLTVL.

With regard to this clone: Different DNA sequences within this sample yield the same CDR3. The gene calls are TRBV6-5 and TRBJ2-7; D is unclear. Per germline, CDR1 MNHEY and CDR2 SVGAGI. The CDR3 is 11 residues long. V was cut by 4 bases and J by 2 bases, with 3 bases left in between. The DNA for the CDR3 is TGTGCCAGCAGTTCCCCCTACGAGCAGTACTTC. This gives the protein CASSSPYEQYF.

This clone was seen a single time. This chain joins TRBV9 and TRBJ2-3, with 7 bases fitting TRBD2. This CDR3 has 16 amino acids. Germline CDR1 reads SGDLS; CDR2 reads YYNGEE. The V gene end was trimmed by 2 bases and the J gene end by 2 bases; junction bases not matched to a gene: 8. The DNA of the CDR3 is TGTGCCAGCAGCGTGAGGGTGGAGCGGGACACAGATACGCAGTATTTT. It yields the protein CASSVRVERDTDTQYF.

This chain uses TRBV2 with TRBJ2-1, with a weak D call TRBD1 (7 bases). The germline V and J ends were trimmed by 1 base and 2 bases, with 9 bases remaining between them. Germline CDR1 and CDR2: SNHLY and FYNNEI. The CDR3 consists of 15 residues. The CDR3 nucleotides read TGTGCCAGCAGTGAAGGGAGGGGGCCCTACAATGAGCAGTTCTTC. Residues: CASSEGRGPYNEQFF.

J is TRBJ2-7 and V is TRBV4-1; D perhaps matches TRBD2 (7 bases). The length of the CDR3 is 14 residues. Germline-derived CDR1 and CDR2 are MGHRA and YSYEKL. The V end was cut by 3 bases, the J end by 3 bases, with 12 bases between. CDR3 residues: CASSHRGAGYEQYF. CDR3 sequence (DNA): TGCGCCAGCAGCCATCGGGGGGCCGGCTACGAGCAGTACTTC.

The chain is built from TRBV7-8 and TRBJ2-7, with a possible D match to TRBD2 (5 bases). Germline lookup yields CDR1 SGHVS and CDR2 FQNEAQ. The ends were cut back, 2 bases at V and 4 bases at J, with 21 bases in the middle. The CDR3 contains 17 residues. CDR3 nucleotides: TGTGCCAGCAGCTTAAGGGATGTTCCTTCTGGGAGTTACGAGCAGTACTTC. Amino acids: CASSLRDVPSGSYEQYF.

The chain joins TRBV11-2 to TRBJ2-5; 10 bases map to TRBD2. Germline V CDR1 and CDR2: SGHAT, FQNNGV. There are 16 residues in the CDR3. V was pared by 5 bases and J by 1 base, with 7 bases of the junction left unmatched. This chain's CDR3 is CASSRTGTSAQETQYF. The DNA for the CDR3 is TGTGCCAGCAGCCGGACCGGGACTAGCGCCCAAGAGACCCAGTACTTC.

The rearrangement joins TRBV7-6 to TRBJ2-7; D may be TRBD1 (5 bases). The CDR3 covers 12 residues. Germline V gene lookup returns CDR1 SGHVS and CDR2 FNYEAQ. V was clipped by 3 bases and J by 5 bases, with 8 bases between them. The CDR3 sequence is CASSFIGDEQYF. The CDR3 DNA follows: TGTGCCAGCAGCTTTATAGGGGACGAGCAGTACTTC.

The chain joins TRBV9 to TRBJ2-1; D could derive from TRBD1 or TRBD2 (5 bases each). Between the trimmed V and J ends, which lost 2 bases and 5 bases, there was a span of 11 bases. The CDR3 is 14 residues long. Germline lookup yields CDR1 SGDLS and CDR2 YYNGEE. CDR3 in DNA: TGTGCCAGCAGCGTCAGGGAGCTGGACAATGAGCAGTTCTTC. Its translation: CASSVRELDNEQFF.